This T cell receptor beta chain was identified in a study of HIV-infected children after antiretroviral therapy interruption. This CDR3 region has 12 residues. CDR1 is SGHRS, CDR2 YFSETQ, per germline. Deletions cut 7 bases from V and 8 bases from J, with 10 bases between. Unique molecular identifiers were included in an RNA-based 3' RACE TCR library. Each CDR3 protein is one row after TCRdb ran MiXCR on the 3' RACE reads. This sample has about 15,000 distinct CDR3 sequences, with roughly 3.5% found just once. Indicated treatment: PENTA 11 planned treatment interruption arm or continuous ART arm. This clonotype was seen ten or more times.

The source material was CD45RA+ CD4+ T cells from PBMCs, sampled from a donor given antiretroviral therapy, either interrupted or continuous. Subset reported: naive CD4+ CD45RA+ CD45RO- T cells. The chain uses TRBV5-1 and TRBJ1-6; a weak D match, TRBD1 (5 bases). This sequence originates from a child aged 2 to 17 with HIV. CDR3 sequence reads: CASSTGDSPLHF. DNA for the CDR3: TGCGCCAGCTCGACGGGGGATTCACCCCTCCACTTT.